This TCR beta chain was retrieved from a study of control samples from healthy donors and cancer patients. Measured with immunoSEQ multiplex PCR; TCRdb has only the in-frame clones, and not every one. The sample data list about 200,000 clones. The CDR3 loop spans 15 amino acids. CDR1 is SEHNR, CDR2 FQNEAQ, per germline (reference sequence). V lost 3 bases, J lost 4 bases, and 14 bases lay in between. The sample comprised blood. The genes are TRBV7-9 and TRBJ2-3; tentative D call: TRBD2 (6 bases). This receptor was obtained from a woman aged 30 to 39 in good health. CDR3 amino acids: CASSFRVAAADTQYF. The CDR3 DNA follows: TGTGCCAGCAGCTTTAGGGTAGCGGCGGCAGATACGCAGTATTTT.